Here is one TCR beta chain with its context. The record originates from a study of glioma-infiltrating T cells after dendritic cell vaccination. Time point noted: after dendritic cell vaccination, including at tumor progression/relapse. Amplification used 60 V beta primers and 13 J beta primers. TCRdb keeps only in-frame clones here, not all; method: immunoSEQ multiplex PCR. The data hold 90,000 to 95,000 clones, with 75% to 85% observed a single time. CDR1 is MNHEY and CDR2 is SMNVEV in the germline V gene (reference sequence). V was shortened by 4 bases and J by 2 bases, with 11 bases between the two germline ends. The CDR3 is made up of 14 amino acids.

The chain combines TRBV27 with TRBJ1-2; possibly TRBD1 for D (5 bases). The source of this sequence is a human donor with glioblastoma. Material: blood, obtained after dendritic cell vaccination. DNA for the CDR3: TGTGCCAGCAGTTCAAGGACATTAAACTATGGCTACACCTTC. It encodes CASSSRTLNYGYTF.